This entry is about one T cell receptor beta chain. Its antigen is undetermined. The sample comes from a study of graft-versus-host responses after intestinal transplantation. Study results and caveats: Ileal or blood samples showed some GvH clones first, and such clones were also found in recipient marrow. Association was observed between peak circulating GvH clone levels and early post-transplant HvG declines.

V was pared by 3 bases and J by 1 base, with 7 bases between. This CDR3 spans 13 amino acids. Germline V CDR1 and CDR2: MNHEY, SMNVEV (reference sequence). Clones were sequenced by immunoSEQ multiplex PCR, and TCRdb holds only the in-frame ones, with some missing. This sample carries more than 40,000 clones, 95% of them seen once, and the ten largest clones take approximately 0.25%. The chain has TRBV27 and TRBJ2-7, with D possibly matching TRBD2 (6 bases). The sequence came from a human donor who was the organ donor for an intestinal transplant. Sequenced material: unstimulated CD8+ T cells sorted from spleen or lymph node cells, taken before transplant. CDR3 sequence (DNA): TGTGCCAGCAGTTTTCGGGGGTCCTACGAGCAGTACTTC. Its protein is CASSFRGSYEQYF.